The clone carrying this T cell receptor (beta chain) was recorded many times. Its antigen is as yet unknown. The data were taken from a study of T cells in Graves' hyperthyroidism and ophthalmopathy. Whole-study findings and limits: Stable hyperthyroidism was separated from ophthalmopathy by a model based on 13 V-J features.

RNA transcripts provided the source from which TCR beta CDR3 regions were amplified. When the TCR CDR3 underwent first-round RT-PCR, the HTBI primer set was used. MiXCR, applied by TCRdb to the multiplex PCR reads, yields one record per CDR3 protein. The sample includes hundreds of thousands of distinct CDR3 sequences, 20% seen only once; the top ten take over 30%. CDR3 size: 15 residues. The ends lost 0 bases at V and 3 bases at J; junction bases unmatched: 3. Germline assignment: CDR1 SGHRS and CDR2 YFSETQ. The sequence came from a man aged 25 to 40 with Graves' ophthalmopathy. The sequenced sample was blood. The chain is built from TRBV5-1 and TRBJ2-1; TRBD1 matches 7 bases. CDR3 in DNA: TGCGCCAGCAGCTTGGCCTCAGGGGGCTACAATGAGCAGTTCTTC. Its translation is CASSLASGGYNEQFF.